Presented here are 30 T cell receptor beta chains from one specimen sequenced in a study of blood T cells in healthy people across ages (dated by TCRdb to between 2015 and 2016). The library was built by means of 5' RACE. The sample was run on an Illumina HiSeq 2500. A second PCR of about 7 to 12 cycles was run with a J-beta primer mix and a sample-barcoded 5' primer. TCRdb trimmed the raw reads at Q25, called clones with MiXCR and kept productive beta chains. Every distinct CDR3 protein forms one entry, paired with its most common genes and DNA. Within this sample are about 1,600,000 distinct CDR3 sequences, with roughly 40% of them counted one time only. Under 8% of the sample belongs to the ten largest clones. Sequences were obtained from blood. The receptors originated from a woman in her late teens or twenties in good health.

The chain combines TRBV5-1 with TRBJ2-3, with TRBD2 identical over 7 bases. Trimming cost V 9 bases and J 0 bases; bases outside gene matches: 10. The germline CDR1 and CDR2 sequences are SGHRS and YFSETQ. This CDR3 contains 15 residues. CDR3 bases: TGCGCCACCTCAACAAGCGGGGACAGCACAGATACGCAGTATTTT. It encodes CATSTSGDSTDTQYF.

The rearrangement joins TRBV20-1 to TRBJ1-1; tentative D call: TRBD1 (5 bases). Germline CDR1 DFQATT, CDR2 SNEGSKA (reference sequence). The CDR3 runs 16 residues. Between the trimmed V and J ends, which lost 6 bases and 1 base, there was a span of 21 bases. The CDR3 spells CSATADRGGPNTEAFF. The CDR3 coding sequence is TGCAGTGCCACGGCCGACAGAGGAGGCCCGAACACTGAAGCTTTCTTT.

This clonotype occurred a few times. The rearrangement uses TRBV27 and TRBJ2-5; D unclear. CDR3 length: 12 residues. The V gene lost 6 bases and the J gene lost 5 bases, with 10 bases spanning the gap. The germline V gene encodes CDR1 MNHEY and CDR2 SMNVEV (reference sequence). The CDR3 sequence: CASRSLGETQYF. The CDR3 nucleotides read TGTGCCAGCAGGTCCCTAGGGGAGACCCAGTACTTC.

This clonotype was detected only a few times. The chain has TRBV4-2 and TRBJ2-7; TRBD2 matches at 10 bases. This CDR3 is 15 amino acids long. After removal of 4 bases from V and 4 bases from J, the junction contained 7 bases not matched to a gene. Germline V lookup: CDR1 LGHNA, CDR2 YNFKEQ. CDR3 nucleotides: TGTGCCAGCAGCCGCACCGGGACTAGCGTTTACGAGCAGTACTTC. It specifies CASSRTGTSVYEQYF.

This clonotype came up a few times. The DNA for the CDR3 is TGCAGTGCAGACGGGACTAGCGGTCTCTCGAGAAACATTCAGTACTTC. This gives the protein CSADGTSGLSRNIQYF. The V call is TRBV20-1, the J call TRBJ2-4, with 11 positions matching TRBD2. This CDR3 region has 16 residues. V was clipped by 6 bases and J by 6 bases; unmatched bases: 13. Germline assignment: CDR1 DFQATT and CDR2 SNEGSKA (reference sequence).

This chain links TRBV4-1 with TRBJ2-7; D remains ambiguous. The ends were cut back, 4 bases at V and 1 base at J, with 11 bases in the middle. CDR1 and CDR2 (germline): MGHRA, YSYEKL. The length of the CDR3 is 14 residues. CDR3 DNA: TGCGCCAGCAGCCCCGCCCACGGGTCCTACGAGCAGTACTTC. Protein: CASSPAHGSYEQYF.

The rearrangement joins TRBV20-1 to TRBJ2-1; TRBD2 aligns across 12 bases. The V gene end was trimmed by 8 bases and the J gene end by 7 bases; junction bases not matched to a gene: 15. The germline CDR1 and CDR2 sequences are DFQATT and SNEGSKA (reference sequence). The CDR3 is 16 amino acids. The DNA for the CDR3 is TGCAGTACCAAAATACCTGGGACTAGCGGGCTGAATGAGCAGTTCTTC. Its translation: CSTKIPGTSGLNEQFF.

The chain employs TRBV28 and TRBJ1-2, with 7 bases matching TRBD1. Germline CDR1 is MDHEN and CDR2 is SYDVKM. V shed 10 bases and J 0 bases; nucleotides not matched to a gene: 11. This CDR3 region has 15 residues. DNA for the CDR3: TGTGCCATTCAATCCGCAGGGGGAACTAACTATGGCTACACCTTC. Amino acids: CAIQSAGGTNYGYTF.

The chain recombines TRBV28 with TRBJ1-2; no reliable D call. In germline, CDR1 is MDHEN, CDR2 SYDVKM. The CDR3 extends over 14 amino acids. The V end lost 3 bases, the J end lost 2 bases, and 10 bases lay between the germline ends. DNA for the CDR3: TGTGCCAGCAGTTTTCTCGGGGAAAACTATGGCTACACCTTC. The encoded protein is CASSFLGENYGYTF.

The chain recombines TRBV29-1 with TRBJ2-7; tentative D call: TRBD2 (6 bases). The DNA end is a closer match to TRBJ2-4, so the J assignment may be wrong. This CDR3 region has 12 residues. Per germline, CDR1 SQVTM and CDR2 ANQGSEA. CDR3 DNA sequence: TGCAGCGTGACAGCTGGGGGGAACATTCAGTACTTC. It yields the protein CSVTAGGNIQYF.

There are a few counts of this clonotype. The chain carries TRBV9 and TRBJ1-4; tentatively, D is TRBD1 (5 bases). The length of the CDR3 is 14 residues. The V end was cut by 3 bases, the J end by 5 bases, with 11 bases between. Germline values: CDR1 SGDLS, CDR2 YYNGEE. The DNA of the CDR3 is TGTGCCAGCAGCGGGCAGGGAGGAAATGAAAAACTGTTTTTT. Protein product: CASSGQGGNEKLFF.

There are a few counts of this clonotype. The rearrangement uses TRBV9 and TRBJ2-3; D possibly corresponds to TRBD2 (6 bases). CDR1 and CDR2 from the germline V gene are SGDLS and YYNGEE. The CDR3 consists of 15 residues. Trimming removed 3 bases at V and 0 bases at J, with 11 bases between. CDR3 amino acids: CASSGSGTSTDTQYF. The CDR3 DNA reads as TGTGCCAGCAGCGGTTCCGGGACTAGCACAGATACGCAGTATTTT.

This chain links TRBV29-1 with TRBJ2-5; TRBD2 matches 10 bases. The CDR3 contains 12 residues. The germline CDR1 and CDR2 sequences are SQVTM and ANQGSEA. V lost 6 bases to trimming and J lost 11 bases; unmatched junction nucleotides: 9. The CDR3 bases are TGCAGCGTCCGACTAGCGGGTCGGGAGCAGTACTTC. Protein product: CSVRLAGREQYF.

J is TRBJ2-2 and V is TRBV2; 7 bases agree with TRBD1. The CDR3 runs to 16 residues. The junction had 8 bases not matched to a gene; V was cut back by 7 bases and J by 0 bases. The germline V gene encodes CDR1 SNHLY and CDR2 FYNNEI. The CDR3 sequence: CASKVATGTNTGELFF. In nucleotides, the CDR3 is TGTGCCAGCAAGGTAGCGACAGGGACGAACACCGGGGAGCTGTTTTTT.

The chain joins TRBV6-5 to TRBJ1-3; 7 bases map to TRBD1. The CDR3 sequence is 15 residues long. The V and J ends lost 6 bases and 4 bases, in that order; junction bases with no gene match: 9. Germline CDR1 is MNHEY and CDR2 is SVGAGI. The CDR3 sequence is CASSTPGTAGNTIYF. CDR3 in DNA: TGTGCCAGCAGCACACCCGGGACAGCCGGAAACACCATATATTTT.

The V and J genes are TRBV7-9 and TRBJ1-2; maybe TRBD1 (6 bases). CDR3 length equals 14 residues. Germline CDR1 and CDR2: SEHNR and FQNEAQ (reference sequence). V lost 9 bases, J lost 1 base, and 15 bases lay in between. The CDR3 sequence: CASTFGGDNYGYTF. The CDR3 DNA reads TGTGCCAGTACCTTCGGGGGCGATAACTATGGCTACACCTTC.

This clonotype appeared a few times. CDR3 sequence (DNA): TGTGCCAGCAGACCCAATGGGATACCTCAGCCCCAGCATTTT. Amino acids: CASRPNGIPQPQHF. The V call is TRBV6-5, the J call TRBJ1-5; D is ambiguous. V was cut by 6 bases and J by 6 bases, with 15 bases left in between. Germline assignment: CDR1 MNHEY and CDR2 SVGAGI. The CDR3 runs 14 residues.

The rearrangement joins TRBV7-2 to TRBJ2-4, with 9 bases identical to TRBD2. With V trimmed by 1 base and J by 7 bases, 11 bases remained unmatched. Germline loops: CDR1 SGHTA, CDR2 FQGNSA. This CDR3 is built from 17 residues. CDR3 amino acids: CASSLVLSGGTTNIQYF. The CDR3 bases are TGTGCCAGCAGCTTAGTCCTTAGCGGGGGAACAACGAACATTCAGTACTTC. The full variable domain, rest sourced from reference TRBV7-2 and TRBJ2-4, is GAGVSQSPSNKVTEKGKDVELRCDPISGHTALYWYRQSLGQGLEFLIYFQGNSAPDKSGLPSDRFSAERTGGSVSTLTIQRTQQEDSAVYLCASSLVLSGGTTNIQYFGAGTRLSVL.

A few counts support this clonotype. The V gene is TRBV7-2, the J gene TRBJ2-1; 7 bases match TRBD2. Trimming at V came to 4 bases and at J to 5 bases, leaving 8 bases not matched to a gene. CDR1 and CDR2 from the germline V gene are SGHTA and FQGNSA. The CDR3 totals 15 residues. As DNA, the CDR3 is TGTGCCAGCAGCTCCCGCCTAGCGGTCCACAATGAGCAGTTCTTC. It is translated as CASSSRLAVHNEQFF.

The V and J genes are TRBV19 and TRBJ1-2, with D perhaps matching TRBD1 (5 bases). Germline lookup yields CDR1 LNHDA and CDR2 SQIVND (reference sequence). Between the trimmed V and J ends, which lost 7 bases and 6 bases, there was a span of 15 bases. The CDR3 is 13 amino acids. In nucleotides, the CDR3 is TGTGCCAGTACCATCGGAGGGGTCGATGGCTACACCTTC. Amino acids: CASTIGGVDGYTF.

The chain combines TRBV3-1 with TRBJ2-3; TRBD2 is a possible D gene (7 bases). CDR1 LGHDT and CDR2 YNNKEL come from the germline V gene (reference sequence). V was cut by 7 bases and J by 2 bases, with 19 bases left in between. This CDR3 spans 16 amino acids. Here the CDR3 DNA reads TGTGCCAGCAAAAATCGGGGGGCGGGGCCCACAGATACGCAGTATTTT. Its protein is CASKNRGAGPTDTQYF.

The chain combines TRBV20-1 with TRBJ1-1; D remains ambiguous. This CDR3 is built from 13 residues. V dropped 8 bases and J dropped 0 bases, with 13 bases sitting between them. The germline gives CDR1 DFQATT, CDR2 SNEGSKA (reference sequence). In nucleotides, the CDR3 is TGCAGTTCGTTAGCGCACATGAACACTGAAGCTTTCTTT. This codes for CSSLAHMNTEAFF.

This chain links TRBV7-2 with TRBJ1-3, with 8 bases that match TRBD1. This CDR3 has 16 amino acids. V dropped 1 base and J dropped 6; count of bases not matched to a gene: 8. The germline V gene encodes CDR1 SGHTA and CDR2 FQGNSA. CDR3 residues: CASSLEFDRGLNTIYF. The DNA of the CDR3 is TGTGCCAGCAGCTTAGAGTTTGACAGGGGTCTAAACACCATATATTTT.

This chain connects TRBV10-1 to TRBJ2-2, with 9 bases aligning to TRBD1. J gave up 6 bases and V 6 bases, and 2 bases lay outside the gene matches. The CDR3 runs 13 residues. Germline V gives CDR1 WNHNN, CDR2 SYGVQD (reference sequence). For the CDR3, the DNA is TGCGCCAGCAGAAGGGACAGGGCCGGGGAGCTGTTTTTT. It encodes CASRRDRAGELFF.

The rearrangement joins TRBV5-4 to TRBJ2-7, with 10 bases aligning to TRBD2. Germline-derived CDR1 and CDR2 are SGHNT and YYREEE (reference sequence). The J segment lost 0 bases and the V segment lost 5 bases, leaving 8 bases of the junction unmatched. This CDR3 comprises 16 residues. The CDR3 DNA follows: TGTGCCAGCAGTTCCAACCCTAGCGGGGGCTCCTACGAGCAGTACTTC. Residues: CASSSNPSGGSYEQYF.

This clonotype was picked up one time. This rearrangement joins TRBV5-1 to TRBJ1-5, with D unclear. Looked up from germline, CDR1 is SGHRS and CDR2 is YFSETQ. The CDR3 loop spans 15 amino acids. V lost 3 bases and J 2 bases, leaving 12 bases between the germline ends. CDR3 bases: TGCGCCAGCAGCTGGGGTGTAGTTGGCAATCAGCCCCAGCATTTT. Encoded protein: CASSWGVVGNQPQHF.

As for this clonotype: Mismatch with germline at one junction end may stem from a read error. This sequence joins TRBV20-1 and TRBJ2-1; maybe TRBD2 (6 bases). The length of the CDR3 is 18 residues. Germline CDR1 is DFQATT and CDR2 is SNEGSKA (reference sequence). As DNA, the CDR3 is TGCAGGGCTATTAACGCGGGGTCGAGCGCCGGTTACTACAATGAGCAGTTCTTC. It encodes CRAINAGSSAGYYNEQFF.

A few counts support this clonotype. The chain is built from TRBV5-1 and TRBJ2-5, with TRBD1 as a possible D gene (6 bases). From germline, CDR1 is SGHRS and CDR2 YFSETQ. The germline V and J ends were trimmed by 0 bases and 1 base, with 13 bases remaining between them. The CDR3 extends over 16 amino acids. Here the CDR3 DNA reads TGCGCCAGCAGCTTGGTCGTGGGACAAATCCAAGAGACCCAGTACTTC. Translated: CASSLVVGQIQETQYF.

Written as DNA, the CDR3 is TGTGCCAGCAGCTCGCTGGCCCCAGAGAGGGGTAAACAGTACTTC. Translated, it gives CASSSLAPERGKQYF. V gene TRBV7-9 combines with J gene TRBJ2-5; D may correspond to TRBD1 or TRBD2 (5 bases each). V lost 4 bases, J lost 11 bases, and 23 bases lay in between. The germline V gene has CDR1 SEHNR and CDR2 FQNEAQ (reference sequence). This CDR3 is 15 amino acids long.

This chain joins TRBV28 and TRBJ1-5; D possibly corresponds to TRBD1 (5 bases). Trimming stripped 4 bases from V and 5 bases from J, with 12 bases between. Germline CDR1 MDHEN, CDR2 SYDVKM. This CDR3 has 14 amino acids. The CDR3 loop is CASSSPPGDQPQHF. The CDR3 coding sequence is TGTGCCAGCAGTTCCCCACCGGGGGATCAGCCCCAGCATTTT. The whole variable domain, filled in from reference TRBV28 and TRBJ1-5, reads DVKVTQSSRYLVKRTGEKVFLECVQDMDHENMFWYRQDPGLGLRLIYFSYDVKMKEKGDIPEGYSVSREKKERFSLILESASTNQTSMYLCASSSPPGDQPQHFGDGTRLSIL.